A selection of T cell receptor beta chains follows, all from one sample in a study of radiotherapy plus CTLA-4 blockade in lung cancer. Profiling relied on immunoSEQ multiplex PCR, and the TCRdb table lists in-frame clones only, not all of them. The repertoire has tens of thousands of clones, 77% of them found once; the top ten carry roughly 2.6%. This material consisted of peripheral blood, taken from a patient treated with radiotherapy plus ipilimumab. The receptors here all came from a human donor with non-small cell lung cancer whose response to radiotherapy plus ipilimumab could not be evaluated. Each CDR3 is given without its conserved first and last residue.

ASSLDSYEQY,TRBJ2-7,TRBV6-1
ASSKSDRGYEQY,TRBJ2-7,TRBV7-2
ASSPTPQFNYGYT,TRBJ1-2,TRBV2
ASSFFVPNLANYGYT,TRBJ1-2,TRBV5-4
ASSQEGGWMNTEAF,TRBJ1-1,TRBV4-3
ASSDVTWDYEKLF,TRBJ1-4,TRBV6-6
ASSIPPGQGHYEQY,TRBJ2-7,TRBV19
ASRRSLGPNINQPQH,TRBJ1-5,TRBV7-8
ASSDHVGGGRGYGYT,TRBJ1-2,TRBV9
AWSVLRQGLNEKLF,TRBJ1-4,TRBV30
ASSLAGTKNTEAF,TRBJ1-1,TRBV5-1
ATARGDGFNYGYT,TRBJ1-2,TRBV19
ASSPRDRGGTEAF,TRBJ1-1,TRBV18
ASSPSPGTGFLLINTGELF,TRBJ2-2,TRBV4-2
ASSPRGRSTEAF,TRBJ1-1,TRBV18
ASSEQDSYNSPLH,TRBJ1-6,TRBV5-1